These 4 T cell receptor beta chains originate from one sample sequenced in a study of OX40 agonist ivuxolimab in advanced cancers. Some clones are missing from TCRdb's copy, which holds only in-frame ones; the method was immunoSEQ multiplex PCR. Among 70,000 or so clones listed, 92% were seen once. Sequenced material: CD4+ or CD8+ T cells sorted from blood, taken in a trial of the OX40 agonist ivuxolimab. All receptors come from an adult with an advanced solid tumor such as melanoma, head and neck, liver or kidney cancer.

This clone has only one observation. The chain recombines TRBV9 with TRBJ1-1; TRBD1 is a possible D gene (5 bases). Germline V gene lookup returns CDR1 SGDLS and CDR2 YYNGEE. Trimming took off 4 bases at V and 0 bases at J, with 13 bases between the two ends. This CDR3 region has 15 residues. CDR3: CASSLGTVLNTEAFF. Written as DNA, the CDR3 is TGTGCCAGCAGCCTAGGGACCGTCTTGAACACTGAAGCTTTCTTT.

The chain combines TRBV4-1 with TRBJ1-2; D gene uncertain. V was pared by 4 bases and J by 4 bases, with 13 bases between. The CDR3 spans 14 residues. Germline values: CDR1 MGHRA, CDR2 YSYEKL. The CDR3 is CASSLTRAGYGYTF. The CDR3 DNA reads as TGCGCCAGCAGCCTTACTAGGGCCGGCTATGGCTACACCTTC.

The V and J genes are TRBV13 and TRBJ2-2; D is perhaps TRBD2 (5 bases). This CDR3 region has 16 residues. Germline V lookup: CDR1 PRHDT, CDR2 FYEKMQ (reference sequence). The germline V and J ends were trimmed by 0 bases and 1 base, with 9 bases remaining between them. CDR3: CASSLGLSVNTGELFF. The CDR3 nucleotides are TGTGCCAGCAGCTTAGGGCTTAGCGTGAACACCGGGGAGCTGTTTTTT. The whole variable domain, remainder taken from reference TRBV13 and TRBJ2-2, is AAGVIQSPRHLIKEKRETATLKCYPIPRHDTVYWYQQGPGQDPQFLISFYEKMQSDKGSIPDRFSAQQFSDYHSELNMSSLELGDSALYFCASSLGLSVNTGELFFGEGSRLTVL.

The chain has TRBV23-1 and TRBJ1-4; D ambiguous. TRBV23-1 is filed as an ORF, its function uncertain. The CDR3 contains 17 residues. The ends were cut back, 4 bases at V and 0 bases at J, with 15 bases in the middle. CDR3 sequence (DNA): TGCGCCAGCAGTCCCGGACGCTCTGTAGCAACTAATGAAAAACTGTTTTTT. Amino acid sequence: CASSPGRSVATNEKLFF.